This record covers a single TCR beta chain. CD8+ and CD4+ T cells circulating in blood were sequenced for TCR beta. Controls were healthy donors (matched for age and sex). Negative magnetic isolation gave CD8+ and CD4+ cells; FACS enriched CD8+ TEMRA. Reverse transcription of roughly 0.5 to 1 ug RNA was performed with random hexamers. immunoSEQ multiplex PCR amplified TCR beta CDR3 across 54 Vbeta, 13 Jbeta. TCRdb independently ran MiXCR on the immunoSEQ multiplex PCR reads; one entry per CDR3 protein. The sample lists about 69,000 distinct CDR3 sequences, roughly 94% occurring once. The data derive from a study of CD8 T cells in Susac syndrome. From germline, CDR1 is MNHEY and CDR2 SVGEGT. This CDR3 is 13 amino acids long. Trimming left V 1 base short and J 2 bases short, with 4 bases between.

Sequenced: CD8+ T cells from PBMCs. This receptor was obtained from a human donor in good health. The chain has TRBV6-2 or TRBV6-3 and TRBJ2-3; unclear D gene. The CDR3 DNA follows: TGTGCCAGCAGTTACTGGATCACAGATACGCAGTATTTT. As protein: CASSYWITDTQYF.